This record covers a single T cell receptor beta chain. Its antigen is unidentified. Both 60 Vbeta primers and 13 Jbeta primers went into the PCR. Sequencing was performed with immunoSEQ multiplex PCR; in TCRdb, only in-frame clones are kept and a portion is missing. This sample carries roughly 150,000 clones, 70% to 80% of them seen once, and the ten largest clones take over 13%. These data belong to a study of cytomegalovirus exposure and HLA in healthy donors. Study-level points and caveats: Versus the roughly 640-donor mean, an Asian-associated ancestry cluster reportedly showed fewer N-insertions in a later analysis.

The length of the CDR3 is 15 residues. Germline V lookup: CDR1 MNHNY, CDR2 SVGAGI (reference sequence). The ends lost 5 bases at V and 5 bases at J; junction bases unmatched: 6. The sample comprised PBMCs. The sequence was collected from a woman aged 40 to 50 in good health and CMV-seronegative. V gene TRBV6-6 combines with J gene TRBJ2-2, with 9 bases fitting TRBD2. The CDR3 nucleotides read TGTGCCAGCAGTGTTCTAGCGGGGCTTACCGGGGAGCTGTTTTTT. Its protein is CASSVLAGLTGELFF.